The rows below give T cell receptor beta chains drawn from one sample of a study of blood T cell repertoires in COVID-19. Produced via immunoSEQ multiplex PCR; TCRdb's table is partial and in-frame only. The table shows 200,000 or so clones, with about 80% occurring only once. Sequencing used peripheral blood. The receptor source for this set is a human donor with acute or convalescent COVID-19. The donor label of this sample is uncertain. CDR3s include the opening cysteine and the closing phenylalanine or tryptophan. The D gene is left open where the match is weak. The listing skips clone size in some rows; elsewhere it reads once, few, many or a size class.

clone size	V gene	J gene	D gene	CDR3 protein	CDR3 DNA
.	TRBV7-9	TRBJ2-1	.	CASSLLGQPHNEQFF	TGTGCCAGCAGCTTACTAGGACAGCCTCACAATGAGCAGTTCTTC
.	TRBV12-3/TRBV12-4	TRBJ2-7	.	CASSLNRVNEQYF	TGTGCCAGCAGTTTGAACAGAGTAAACGAGCAGTACTTC
.	TRBV5-1	TRBJ2-1	TRBD2	CASSLLAGNEQFF	TGCGCCAGCAGCTTGTTAGCGGGAAATGAGCAGTTCTTC
.	TRBV18	TRBJ2-1	TRBD2	CASSGTSGRKGNEQFF	TGTGCCAGCTCAGGGACTAGCGGGAGAAAGGGCAATGAGCAGTTCTTC
.	TRBV27	TRBJ2-1	.	CASSGPGQVVNEQFF	TGTGCCAGCAGCGGTCCCGGACAAGTTGTCAATGAGCAGTTCTTC
.	TRBV5-8	TRBJ2-1	TRBD1	CASSVPPGQYNEQFF	TGTGCCAGCAGCGTTCCCCCGGGACAGTACAATGAGCAGTTCTTC
.	TRBV2	TRBJ1-2	.	CASRGYGSYGYTF	TGTGCCAGCAGGGGCTATGGGAGCTATGGCTACACCTTC
.	TRBV5-4	TRBJ2-4	TRBD2	CASSLDRLAGGIQYF	TGTGCCAGCAGCTTGGATAGGCTAGCGGGGGGGATTCAGTACTTC
.	TRBV9	TRBJ1-6	.	CASSQKGGANSPLHF	TGTGCCAGCAGCCAAAAGGGAGGGGCAAATTCACCCCTCCACTTT
few	TRBV11-2	TRBJ1-2	.	CASSLDPQGRNYGYTF	TGTGCCAGCAGCTTAGACCCCCAGGGGCGAAACTATGGCTACACCTTC
few	TRBV29-1	TRBJ1-2	.	CSAEPRGSYGYTF	TGCAGCGCCGAGCCTCGGGGGTCTTATGGCTACACCTTC
.	TRBV6-5	TRBJ2-2	TRBD1	CASSYETGFTGELFF	TGTGCCAGCAGTTACGAGACAGGGTTCACCGGGGAGCTGTTTTTT
.	TRBV28	TRBJ2-2	TRBD2	CATVAGGTTGELFF	TGTGCCACCGTAGCGGGAGGGACCACCGGGGAGCTGTTTTTT
.	TRBV15	TRBJ2-3	TRBD2	CATNGLGDTQYF	TGTGCCACCAATGGACTAGGTGATACGCAGTATTTT
.	TRBV12-3/TRBV12-4	TRBJ2-5	.	CASSLWGVETQYF	TGTGCCAGCAGTTTATGGGGGGTGGAGACCCAGTACTTC
once	TRBV6-6	TRBJ1-6	TRBD1	CASSYSTGQGNSPLHF	TGTGCCAGCAGTTACAGTACGGGACAGGGGAACTCACCCCTCCACTTT
.	TRBV13	TRBJ2-7	TRBD2	CASSTVAGGNHEQYF	TGTGCCAGCAGCACGGTAGCGGGAGGCAACCACGAGCAGTACTTC
.	TRBV27	TRBJ1-2	.	CASRGDGGHGYTF	TGTGCCAGTAGGGGAGACGGAGGGCATGGCTACACCTTC
.	TRBV7-2	TRBJ2-7	.	CASRTGAGGFYEQYF	TGTGCCAGCAGGACAGGGGCGGGAGGGTTCTACGAGCAGTACTTC
.	TRBV2	TRBJ1-2	.	CASSADSPDYGYTF	TGTGCCAGCAGTGCCGATAGCCCCGACTATGGCTACACCTTC
many	TRBV19	TRBJ2-2	.	CASSISRGTGELFF	TGTGCCAGTAGTATATCCCGGGGCACCGGGGAGCTGTTTTTT
.	TRBV5-1	TRBJ2-7	TRBD1	CASSLGIGQGRAYEQYF	TGCGCCAGCAGCTTGGGTATTGGACAGGGAAGGGCCTACGAGCAGTACTTC